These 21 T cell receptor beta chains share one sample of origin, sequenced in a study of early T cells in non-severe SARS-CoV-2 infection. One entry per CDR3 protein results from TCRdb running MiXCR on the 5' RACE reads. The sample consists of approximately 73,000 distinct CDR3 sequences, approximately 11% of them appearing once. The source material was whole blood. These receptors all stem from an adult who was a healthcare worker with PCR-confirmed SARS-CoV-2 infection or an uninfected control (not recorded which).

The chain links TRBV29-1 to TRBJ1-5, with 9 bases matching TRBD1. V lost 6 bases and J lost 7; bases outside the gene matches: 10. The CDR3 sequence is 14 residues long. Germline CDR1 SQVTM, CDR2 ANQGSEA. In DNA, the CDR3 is TGCAGCGTCGCAACAGGGGGCAGAGACCAGCCCCAGCATTTT. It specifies CSVATGGRDQPQHF.

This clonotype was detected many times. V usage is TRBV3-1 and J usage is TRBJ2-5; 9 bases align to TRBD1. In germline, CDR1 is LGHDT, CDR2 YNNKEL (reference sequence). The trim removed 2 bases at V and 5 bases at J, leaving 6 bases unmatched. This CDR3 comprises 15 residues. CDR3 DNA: TGTGCCAGCAGCCAACCGGGACAGGGTGTCGAGACCCAGTACTTC. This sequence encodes CASSQPGQGVETQYF.

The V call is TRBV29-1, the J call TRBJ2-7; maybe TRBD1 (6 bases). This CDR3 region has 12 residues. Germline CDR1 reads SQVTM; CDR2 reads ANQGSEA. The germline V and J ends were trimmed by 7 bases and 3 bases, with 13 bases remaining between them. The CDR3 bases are TGCAGCGCCGGGACACAAGTCTACGAGCAGTACTTC. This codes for CSAGTQVYEQYF.

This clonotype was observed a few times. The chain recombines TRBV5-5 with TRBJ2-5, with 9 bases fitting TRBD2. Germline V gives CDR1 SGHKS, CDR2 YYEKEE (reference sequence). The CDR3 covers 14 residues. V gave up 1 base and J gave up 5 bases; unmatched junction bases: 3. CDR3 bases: TGTGCCAGCAGCTTGATCACTAGCGGGGAGACCCAGTACTTC. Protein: CASSLITSGETQYF.

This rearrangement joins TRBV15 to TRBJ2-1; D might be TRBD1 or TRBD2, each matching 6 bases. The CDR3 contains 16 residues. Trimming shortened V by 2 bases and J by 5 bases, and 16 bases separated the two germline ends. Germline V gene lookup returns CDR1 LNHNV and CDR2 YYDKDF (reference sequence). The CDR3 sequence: CATSRNRGPTNNEQFF. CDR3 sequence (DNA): TGTGCCACCAGCAGAAACCGGGGGCCTACGAACAATGAGCAGTTCTTC.

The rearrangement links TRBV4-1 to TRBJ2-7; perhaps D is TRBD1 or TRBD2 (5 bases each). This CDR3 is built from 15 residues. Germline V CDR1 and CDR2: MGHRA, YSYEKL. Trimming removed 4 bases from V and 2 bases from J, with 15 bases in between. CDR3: CASSPTGTETYEQYF. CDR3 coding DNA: TGCGCCAGCAGCCCGACTGGGACGGAGACCTACGAGCAGTACTTC.

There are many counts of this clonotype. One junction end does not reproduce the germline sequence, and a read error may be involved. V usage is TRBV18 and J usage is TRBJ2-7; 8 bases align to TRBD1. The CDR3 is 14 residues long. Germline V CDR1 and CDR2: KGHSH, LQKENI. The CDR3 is CASSPGTGSYEQYF. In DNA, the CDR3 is TGCGCCAGCAGCCCCGGGACAGGCTCCTACGAGCAGTACTTC.

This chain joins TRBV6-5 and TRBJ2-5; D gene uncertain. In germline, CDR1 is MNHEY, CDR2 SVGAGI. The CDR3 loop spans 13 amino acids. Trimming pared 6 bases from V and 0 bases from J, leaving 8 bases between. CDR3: CASRVIDQETQYF. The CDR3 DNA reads TGTGCCAGCAGGGTAATCGACCAAGAGACCCAGTACTTC.

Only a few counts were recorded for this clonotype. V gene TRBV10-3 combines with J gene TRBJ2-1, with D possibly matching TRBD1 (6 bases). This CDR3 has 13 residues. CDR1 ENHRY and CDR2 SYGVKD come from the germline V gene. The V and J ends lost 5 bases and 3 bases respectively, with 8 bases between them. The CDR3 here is CAISWDNYNEQFF. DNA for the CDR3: TGTGCCATCAGTTGGGACAACTACAATGAGCAGTTCTTC.

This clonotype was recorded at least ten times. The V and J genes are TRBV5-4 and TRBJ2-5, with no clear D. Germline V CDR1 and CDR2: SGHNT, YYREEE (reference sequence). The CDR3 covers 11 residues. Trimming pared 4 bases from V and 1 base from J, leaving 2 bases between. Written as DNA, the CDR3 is TGTGCCAGCAGCCGCCAAGAGACCCAGTACTTC. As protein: CASSRQETQYF.

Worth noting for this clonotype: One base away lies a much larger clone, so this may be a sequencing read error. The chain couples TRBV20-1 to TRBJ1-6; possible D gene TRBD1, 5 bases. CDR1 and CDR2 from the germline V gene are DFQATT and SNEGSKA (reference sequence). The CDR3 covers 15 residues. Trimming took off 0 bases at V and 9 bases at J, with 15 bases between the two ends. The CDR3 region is CSARDIQDNSSPLHF. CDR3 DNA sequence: TGCAGTGCTAGAGATATCCAGGACAATAGTTCACCCCTCCACTTT.

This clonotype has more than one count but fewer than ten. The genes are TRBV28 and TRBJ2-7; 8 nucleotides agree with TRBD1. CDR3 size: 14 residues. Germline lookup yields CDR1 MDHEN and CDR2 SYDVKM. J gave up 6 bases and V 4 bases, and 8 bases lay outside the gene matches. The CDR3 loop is CASSSPGQGSEQYF. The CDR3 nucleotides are TGTGCCAGCAGTTCCCCCGGACAGGGCAGCGAGCAGTACTTC.

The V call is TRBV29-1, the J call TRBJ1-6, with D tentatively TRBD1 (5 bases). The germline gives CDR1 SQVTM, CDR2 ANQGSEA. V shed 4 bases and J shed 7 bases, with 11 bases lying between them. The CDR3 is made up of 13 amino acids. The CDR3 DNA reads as TGCAGCGTTGGCCGGGGACCAAATTCACCCCTCCACTTT. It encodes CSVGRGPNSPLHF.

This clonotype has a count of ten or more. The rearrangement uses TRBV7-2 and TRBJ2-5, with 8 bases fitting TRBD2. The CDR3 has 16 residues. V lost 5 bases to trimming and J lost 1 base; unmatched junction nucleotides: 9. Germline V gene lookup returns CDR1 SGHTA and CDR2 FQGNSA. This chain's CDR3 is CASSPLRGASQETQYF. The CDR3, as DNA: TGTGCCAGCAGCCCCCTGCGGGGGGCGTCCCAAGAGACCCAGTACTTC.

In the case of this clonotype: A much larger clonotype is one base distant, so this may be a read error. CDR3 nucleotide sequence: TGTGTCAGTAGCGGGACTGGGGCGTTGAAGACCCAGTACTTC. It translates to CVSSGTGALKTQYF. The chain links TRBV19 to TRBJ2-5; 8 bases are a match to TRBD2. CDR3 size: 14 residues. Per germline, CDR1 LNHDA and CDR2 SQIVND (reference sequence).

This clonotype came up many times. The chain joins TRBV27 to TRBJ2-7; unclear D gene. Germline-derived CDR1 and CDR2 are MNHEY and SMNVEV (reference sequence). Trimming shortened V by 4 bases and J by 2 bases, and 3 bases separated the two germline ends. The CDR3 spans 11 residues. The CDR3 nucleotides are TGTGCCAGCAGTTCAACCTACGAGCAGTACTTC. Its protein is CASSSTYEQYF.

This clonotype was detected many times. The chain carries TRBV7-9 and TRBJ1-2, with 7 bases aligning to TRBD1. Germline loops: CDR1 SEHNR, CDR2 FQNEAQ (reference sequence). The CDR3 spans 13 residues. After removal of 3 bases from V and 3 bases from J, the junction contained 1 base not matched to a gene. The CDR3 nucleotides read TGTGCCAGCAGCTTCGGACAGGACTATGGCTACACCTTC. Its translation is CASSFGQDYGYTF. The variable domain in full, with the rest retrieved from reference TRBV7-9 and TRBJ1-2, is DTGVSQNPRHKITKRGQNVTFRCDPISEHNRLYWYRQTLGQGPEFLTYFQNEAQLEKSRLLSDRFSAERPKGSFSTLEIQRTEQGDSAMYLCASSFGQDYGYTFGSGTRLTVV.

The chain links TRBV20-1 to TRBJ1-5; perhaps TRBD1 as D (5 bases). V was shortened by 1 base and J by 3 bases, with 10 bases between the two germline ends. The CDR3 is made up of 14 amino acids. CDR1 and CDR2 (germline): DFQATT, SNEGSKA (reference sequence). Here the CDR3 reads CSARGRGYNQPQHF. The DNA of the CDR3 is TGCAGTGCTAGAGGGCGGGGGTACAATCAGCCCCAGCATTTT.

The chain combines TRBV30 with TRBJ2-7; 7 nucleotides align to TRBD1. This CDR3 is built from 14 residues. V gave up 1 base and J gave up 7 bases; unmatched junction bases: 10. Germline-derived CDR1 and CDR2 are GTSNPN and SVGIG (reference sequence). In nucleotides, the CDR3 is TGTGCCTGGAGTGACTCGGGGACAGCAAGAGAGCAGTACTTC. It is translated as CAWSDSGTAREQYF. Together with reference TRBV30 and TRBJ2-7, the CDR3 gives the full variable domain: SQTIHQWPATLVQPVGSPLSLECTVEGTSNPNLYWYRQAAGRGLQLLFYSVGIGQISSEVPQNLSASRPQDRQFILSSKKLLLSDSGFYLCAWSDSGTAREQYFGPGTRLTVT.

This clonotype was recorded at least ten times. The CDR3 region is CASSYPTEMNYNEQFF. CDR3 in DNA: TGTGCCAGCAGTTACCCGACAGAAATGAACTACAATGAGCAGTTCTTC. The chain is built from TRBV6-6 and TRBJ2-1; D is possibly TRBD1 (5 bases). Germline values: CDR1 MNHNY, CDR2 SVGAGI (reference sequence). CDR3 length: 16 amino acids. Trimming left V 2 bases short and J 3 bases short, with 14 bases between.

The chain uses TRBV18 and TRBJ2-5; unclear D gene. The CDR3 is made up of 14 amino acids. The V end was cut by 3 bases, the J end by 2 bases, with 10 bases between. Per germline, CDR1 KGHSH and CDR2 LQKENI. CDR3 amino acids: CASSPEVNQETQYF. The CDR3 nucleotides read TGTGCCAGCTCACCCGAGGTAAATCAAGAGACCCAGTACTTC.